This T cell receptor beta chain was documented in a study of cytomegalovirus exposure and HLA in healthy donors. For the study at large: Assignment to the Caucasian-associated ancestry cluster applied to more than 75% of the roughly 400 genotyped donors.

Note on this clone: The antigen is undetermined.

PCR employed 60 Vbeta and 13 Jbeta primers. Sequenced by immunoSEQ multiplex PCR; TCRdb stores in-frame clones only, minus some. The sample has some 100,000 clones, 85% to 90% seen once; the top ten hold approximately 3.6%. The study, taken as a whole, reports: Most likely, a cluster of highly shared sequence variants arose as a sequencing artifact.

The CDR3 runs to 19 residues. The V gene lost 0 bases and the J gene lost 7 bases, with 28 bases spanning the gap. Germline V gives CDR1 GTSNPN, CDR2 SVGIG (reference sequence). Sequencing input: PBMCs. The TCR comes from a young man in good health and CMV-seronegative. The chain combines TRBV30 with TRBJ2-1; tentative D call: TRBD1 (5 bases). In nucleotides, the CDR3 is TGTGCCTGGAGTGTACTGCGGATTCTCGGTACAGGTCAAGAGAATGAGCAGTTCTTC. Its translation is CAWSVLRILGTGQENEQFF.